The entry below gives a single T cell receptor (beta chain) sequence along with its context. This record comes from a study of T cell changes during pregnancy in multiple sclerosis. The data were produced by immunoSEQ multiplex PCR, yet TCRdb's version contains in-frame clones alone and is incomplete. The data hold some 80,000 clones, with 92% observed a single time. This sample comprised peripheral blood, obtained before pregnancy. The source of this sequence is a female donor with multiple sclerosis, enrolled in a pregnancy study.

DNA for the CDR3: TGTGCCAGCAGTTACTTGACAGGGGACGGAGAGACCCAGTACTTC. It translates to CASSYLTGDGETQYF. This chain uses TRBV6-6 with TRBJ2-5; 8 positions agree with TRBD1. V was clipped by 1 base and J by 4 bases; unmatched bases: 5. The CDR3 covers 15 residues. Germline V gene lookup returns CDR1 MNHNY and CDR2 SVGAGI (reference sequence).